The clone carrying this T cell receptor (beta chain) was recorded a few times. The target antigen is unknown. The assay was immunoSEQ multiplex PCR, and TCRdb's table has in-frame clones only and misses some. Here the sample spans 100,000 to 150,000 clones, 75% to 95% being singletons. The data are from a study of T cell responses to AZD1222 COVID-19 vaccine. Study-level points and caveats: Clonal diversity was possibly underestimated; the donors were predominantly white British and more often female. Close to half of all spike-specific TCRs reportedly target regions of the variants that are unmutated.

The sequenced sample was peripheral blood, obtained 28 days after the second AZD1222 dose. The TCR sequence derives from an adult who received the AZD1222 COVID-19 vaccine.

The CDR3 DNA reads TGTGCCAGCAGCTGGAGGGGGTCGGCTTTCTTT. Translation gives CASSWRGSAFF. The genes are TRBV5-6 and TRBJ1-1; D might be TRBD1 (6 bases). V gave up 3 bases and J gave up 11 bases, with 11 bases separating them. The CDR3 is made up of 11 amino acids. Germline V gene lookup returns CDR1 SGHDT and CDR2 YYEEEE.